This note documents a single T cell receptor (beta chain) sequence. The clone's antigen remains unknown. No qualities accompany the bases; no much larger clone lies one base away. The cohort comprised 550 to 700 healthy bone marrow donors. At the time of sampling, every cohort member was nominally healthy, though immune exposures that went unrecorded were likely present. The donor tested CMV seropositive, placing the donor among the 290 or so seropositive members of the cohort. Every donor gave a peripheral blood sample, and the peripheral blood mononuclear cells from that sample were used for TCR beta sequencing. Genomic DNA extraction from the blood cell samples was performed with the Qiagen DNeasy Blood Extraction Kit. This sample stems from a study of cytomegalovirus exposure and HLA in healthy donors (dated by TCRdb to the late 2010s). Study-wide context: According to an earlier analysis of 550 to 700 of the donors, 150 million to 200 million T cells yielded 117 million unique TCR beta sequences and about 300 Gb of sequence data. The aim of the study was to test whether cataloging public T cell receptors could identify signatures of past pathogen exposure. Among the approximately 420 genotyped donors, under 90% belonged to the genetic ancestry cluster associated with self-reported Caucasian donors. Among some 400 genotyped donors of the cohort, an average of roughly 240,000 unique TCR beta nucleotide sequences were sequenced per donor, roughly 18% of them non-productive. Every discovery cohort repertoire had been produced on one sequencing platform. A separate validation cohort of roughly 110 different subjects was used in addition to the approximately 610-subject first cohort. About five DR-DQ haplotypes were handled as single units for association and clustering because linkage in the cohort was strong. The number of typed donors differed by locus: about 620-640 for A, B, C, DRB1 and DQB1; some 540 for DQA1; approximately 600 for DPA1; and about 450 for DPB1. Genome-wide SNP genotypes for about 55% of the 666 donors were used in a later genetic analysis, which treated that subset as a discovery cohort. The study profiled the T cell repertoires of around 700 subjects by immunosequencing and related them to cytomegalovirus serostatus. The later analysis used no new phenotypic data to find candidate immune exposures, relying instead on TCR beta sequences and their occurrence across donors. A later analysis re-examined previously published TCR beta repertoires from around 670 donors and added high-resolution HLA genotyping to investigate patterns of TCR occurrence. An early release that covered about 640 HLA-typed donors contained about 300 gigabases of sequencing data and about 93 million unique TCR sequences. Both class I and class II loci were covered by HLA typing, at four-digit resolution. To predict cytomegalovirus infection status, the study combined high-throughput TCR immunosequencing, statistical association of individual TCRs with disease status, and machine learning. Donor age, sex, ethnicity and CMV serostatus were collected together with the repertoire data. To decide whether each TCR beta V gene segment behaved as functional or pseudogenic, an earlier analysis of some 600 of the donors relied on high-throughput TCR beta sequencing. Study-level results and caveats: Presence/absence analyses assumed roughly uniform sequencing depth across donors, an assumption that may not hold. A few of the identified cytomegalovirus-associated TCR beta chains were confirmed in vitro to be specific for cytomegalovirus antigens. According to a later analysis, TCR association rates differed among HLA loci, with DRB1 alleles showing the most associated TCRs and HLA-C alleles showing the fewest. Because HLA typing was missing for some donors at each locus, association tests included only the typed subset. According to the authors, the approach could potentially be generalized to other disease states and immunological phenotypes. Cytomegalovirus status was reported to be diagnosed by the classifier with high specificity and sensitivity in both the original and validation cohorts. In the study, some 180 TCR beta chains were listed as associated with cytomegalovirus. In this cohort, only TCR beta chains were sequenced, and detectable features were limited by the absence of alpha or paired-chain data. Broadly in line with IMGT annotations, most TCR beta V segments showed up in productive rearrangements about 87% or about 30% of the time in an earlier analysis of 450 to 750 of the donors. When HLA alleles, especially DR and DQ, strongly co-occurred, TCR associations were difficult to assign to individual alleles. A cluster of highly shared sequence variants was judged likely to represent a technical artifact of the sequencing pipeline. A later analysis found that HLA-associated TCR beta chains were more clonally expanded and had lower generation probabilities than equally common non-associated chains. Immune exposure information for the cohort was limited to CMV serostatus. Across donors, most TCR sequences were observed very rarely, whereas some public TCRs were present in many individuals. Several of the top co-occurrence clusters appeared to be linked to parvovirus B19, influenza, CMV and Epstein-Barr virus, according to a later analysis. Because the 87-base-pair reads could not distinguish some IMGT-functional V segments, including TRBV6-2 and TRBV6-3, those segments were excluded. Linkage disequilibrium might explain the correlated functional status among segregating V segments, but an unknown experimental factor could not be ruled out. Because counts were too low, more than 15 rarely observed V segments, including chromosome 9 orphons, were excluded from the earlier analysis of 500 to 700 of the donors. A further reported finding was that TCR beta sequences accurately predicted the HLA-A and HLA-B alleles for most subjects in the first cohort. In a later genetic analysis, fewer N-insertions in productive TCRs were reported among donors in an Asian-associated ancestry cluster than the roughly 710-donor mean. A later genetic analysis associated a missense DCLRE1C variant with V-gene and J-gene trimming of TCR beta chains, and an independent cohort replicated the association. A later analysis found that most CMV-associated TCR beta chains appeared HLA-restricted, with HLA associations seemingly driven largely by CMV exposure. At a false discovery rate of 0.05, a later analysis linked approximately 18,000 TCR beta sequences to specific HLA alleles.

The CDR3 contains 14 residues, cysteine and phenylalanine counted. Here the CDR3 DNA is all that survives: 42 bases in frame from base 1. CDR1 and CDR2 were assigned from the germline V gene as SGHRS and YFSETQ. V sheds 0 bases and J sheds 1 base, leaving 7 bases between their ends. Library generation was performed with the immunoSEQ multiplex PCR assay. For the multiplex PCR, a mixture combining 60 forward primers for TCR Vbeta segments and 13 reverse primers for TCR Jbeta segments was used. The CDR3 region of rearranged TCR beta genes was amplified from genomic DNA with a multiplex PCR assay. The amplified TCR beta libraries were sequenced on the Illumina HiSeq System as 87-base-pair reads. The authors processed their data as follows. In a later analysis, about 80 million unique TCR beta chains were counted across the roughly 700 repertoires, and some 10 million of these chains were shared by at least two donors. A nearest-neighbor algorithm error-corrected the raw reads and collapsed the reads into unique sequences, merging closely related sequences to remove PCR and sequencing errors. V, D and J gene segments were assigned by aligning CDR3 sequences to IMGT reference sequences. For a sequence to be retained, a match of at least six nucleotides to both a V gene segment and a J gene segment was required. Rearrangements were classified as productive when the CDR3 lacked stop codons and remained in frame with V and J, and all other rearrangements were classified as non-productive. CDR3 was defined according to IMGT convention as the region running from the second conserved V-encoded cysteine to the conserved J-encoded phenylalanine. The earlier analysis of about 560 of the donors excluded any sequence lacking an unambiguous match to a single V gene segment. An earlier analysis of 500 to 700 of the donors classified V segments as functional when productive rearrangements were above 56.7% and as segregating when the standard deviation between donors was above 5%. To diagnose cytomegalovirus status from the catalog of TCR beta chain sequences, a statistical classification framework was built. In a later analysis, V and J genes were assigned by comparing TCR nucleotide sequences against IMGT/GENE-DB human TR gene sequences. A later analysis assigned CDR3 sequences and most-parsimonious VDJ recombination scenarios with the TCRdist pipeline. A later analysis defined each TCR beta chain by its CDR3 amino acid sequence plus V-gene family, and excluded reads lacking a unique V-gene family. As a way to deal with suspected cross-contamination and a sequencing artifact, a later analysis dropped 500 to 700 nucleotide sequences that were highly shared and had low generation probability. In a later analysis, a clonal expansion index for each public chain was calculated from normalized within-repertoire ranks of inferred template counts. Generation probabilities in a later analysis came from a VDJ recombination model fitted to out-of-frame rearrangements, and those results were checked against IGoR. In a later analysis, hypergeometric tests were used to score TCR-TCR, TCR-HLA and TCR-CMV co-occurrence, with a repertoire-size bias correction applied to TCR pairs. In a later analysis, false discovery rates were estimated by permuting HLA or CMV assignments 20 times. In a later analysis, co-occurring TCRs were grouped with DBSCAN, and TCRdist sequence similarity was added when clustering was performed within HLA-allele-positive subsets. Co-occurrence clustering excluded repertoires with fewer than 30,000 or more than 120,000 public chains, plus five with anomalous nucleotide sharing. TCRdb took this table from immuneACCESS and kept in-frame rearrangements with V and J called. Such tables lack part of the clones; where checked against another copy, unresolved V genes explain under half of the gap, and the rest is unexplained. Clone size and V and J calls were adopted from that table, with D and trimming inferred from the DNA. The sample data list about 110,000 clones, and 65% to 80% of these were observed just once. The ten largest account for about 6% of the sample.

Source material: PBMCs. The rearrangement combines TRBV5-1 with TRBJ2-5, with TRBD2 as a weak D call on 6 bases. The sequence was collected from a woman aged 50 to 65 in good health and CMV-seropositive. The nucleotide sequence is TGCGCCAGCAGCTTGGGCGGGGTCCAAGAGACCCAGTACTTC. Protein translation: CASSLGGVQETQYF.